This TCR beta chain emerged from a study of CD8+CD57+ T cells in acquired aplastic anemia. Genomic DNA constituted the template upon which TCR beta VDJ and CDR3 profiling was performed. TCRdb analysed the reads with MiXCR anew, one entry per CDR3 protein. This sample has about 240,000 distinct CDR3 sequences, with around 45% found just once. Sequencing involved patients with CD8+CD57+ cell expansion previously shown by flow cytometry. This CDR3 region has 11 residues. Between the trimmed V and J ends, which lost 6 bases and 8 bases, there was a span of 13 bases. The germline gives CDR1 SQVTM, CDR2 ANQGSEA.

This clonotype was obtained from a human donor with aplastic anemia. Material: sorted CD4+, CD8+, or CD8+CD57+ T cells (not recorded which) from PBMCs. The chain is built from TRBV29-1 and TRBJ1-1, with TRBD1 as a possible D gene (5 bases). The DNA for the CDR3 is TGCAGCGTGACCCTGGGGGTCGAAGCTTTCTTT. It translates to CSVTLGVEAFF.